Sequencing of this TCR beta chain was carried out in a study of T cell changes during pregnancy in multiple sclerosis. TCRdb's copy holds only in-frame clones and misses some; the assay was immunoSEQ multiplex PCR. The table lists 40,000 to 60,000 clones, roughly 94% of them singletons. The material sequenced was CD8+ T cells from peripheral blood mononuclear cells, taken in the first trimester of pregnancy. This TCR came from a female donor with multiple sclerosis, enrolled in a pregnancy study.

The CDR3 nucleotides are TGCGCCAGCAGCTTGAGCGGAGCCACCTACAATGAGCAGTTCTTC. Translation gives CASSLSGATYNEQFF. This chain connects TRBV5-1 to TRBJ2-1; the D gene is possibly TRBD2 (5 bases). The CDR3 covers 15 residues. The V and J ends lost 1 base and 2 bases respectively, with 10 bases between them. CDR1 and CDR2 (germline): SGHRS, YFSETQ.